What follows are 10 T cell receptor beta chains derived from one specimen sequenced in a study of T cells of healthy individuals. TCRdb fed the 5' RACE reads into MiXCR, producing one record per CDR3 protein. The data hold approximately 58,000 distinct CDR3 sequences, with roughly 15% observed a single time. These receptors were collected from a human donor in good health.

This clonotype was observed at least ten times. This chain joins TRBV11-2 and TRBJ2-7; 9 nucleotides line up with TRBD1. The CDR3 spans 16 residues. The V gene end was trimmed by 5 bases and the J gene end by 0 bases; junction bases not matched to a gene: 8. Germline lookup yields CDR1 SGHAT and CDR2 FQNNGV. DNA for the CDR3: TGTGCCAGCAGCGCAGGAGGGGGACAGGGCTCCTACGAGCAGTACTTC. Translated, it gives CASSAGGGQGSYEQYF.

In its sample, this clonotype was seen a few times. This chain links TRBV12-3 or TRBV12-4 with TRBJ2-1; D assignment may be TRBD1 or TRBD2 (6 bases each). V was trimmed by 3 bases and J by 9 bases, leaving 12 bases between them. The CDR3 sequence is 13 residues long. CDR3 residues: CASSLEGVGEQFF. The CDR3 DNA is TGTGCCAGCAGTTTGGAGGGGGTCGGTGAGCAGTTCTTC.

Ten or more counts support this clonotype. The chain is built from TRBV6-5 and TRBJ2-3; 8 positions agree with TRBD2. From germline, CDR1 is MNHEY and CDR2 SVGAGI. The V and J ends lost 5 bases and 4 bases, in that order; junction bases with no gene match: 8. CDR3 size: 15 residues. This chain's CDR3 is CASSRRREVADTQYF. DNA of the CDR3: TGTGCCAGCAGTCGCCGGCGGGAGGTCGCAGATACGCAGTATTTT.

This chain connects TRBV4-3 to TRBJ2-3; possibly TRBD1 for D (5 bases). V lost 3 bases and J lost 3, with 16 bases in between. CDR1 LGHNA and CDR2 YSLEER come from the germline V gene. The CDR3 runs 16 residues. DNA for the CDR3: TGCGCCAGCAGCCAGGCCTATGACAGCCGGACAGATACGCAGTATTTT. Protein: CASSQAYDSRTDTQYF.

This clonotype was recorded at least ten times. The chain joins TRBV28 to TRBJ1-1; TRBD1 matches at 7 bases. V dropped 4 bases and J dropped 9; count of bases not matched to a gene: 5. The V gene's germline CDR1 is MDHEN and CDR2 SYDVKM. The CDR3 runs 12 residues. The CDR3 coding sequence is TGTGCCAGCAGTTCCCCGGGACAGCAAGCTTTCTTT. Amino acids: CASSSPGQQAFF.

This clonotype has a count of ten or more. The J gene is TRBJ2-5, the V gene TRBV6-5, with 11 bases matching TRBD2. V dropped 8 bases and J dropped 5; count of bases not matched to a gene: 7. Looked up from germline, CDR1 is MNHEY and CDR2 is SVGAGI. This CDR3 is 14 amino acids long. CDR3 region: CASGRLAGPETQYF. In DNA form, the CDR3 reads TGTGCCAGCGGACGACTAGCGGGACCGGAGACCCAGTACTTC.

A few counts support this clonotype. The rearrangement uses TRBV20-1 and TRBJ1-6, with D uncertain. V lost 0 bases and J lost 0, with 9 bases in between. The germline V gene encodes CDR1 DFQATT and CDR2 SNEGSKA (reference sequence). The CDR3 covers 16 residues. The DNA of the CDR3 is TGCAGTGCTAGAGACACACCGAGCTCCTATAATTCACCCCTCCACTTT. It yields the protein CSARDTPSSYNSPLHF.

In its sample, this clonotype was seen a few times. The rearrangement joins TRBV7-2 to TRBJ2-5; D is undetermined. Germline values: CDR1 SGHTA, CDR2 FQGNSA. This CDR3 is 14 amino acids long. The ends were cut back, 0 bases at V and 5 bases at J, with 10 bases in the middle. The CDR3 sequence is CASSLATMGETQYF. The CDR3 region has the DNA TGTGCCAGCAGCTTAGCTACCATGGGCGAGACCCAGTACTTC.

There are many counts of this clonotype. CDR3 sequence: CASSSRDRGLRELFF. Here the CDR3 DNA reads TGTGCCAGCAGTTCCCGGGACAGGGGGCTCCGGGAGCTGTTTTTT. The rearrangement joins TRBV11-2 to TRBJ2-2; 12 bases match TRBD1. From germline, CDR1 is SGHAT and CDR2 FQNNGV. After removal of 6 bases from V and 9 bases from J, the junction contained 8 bases not matched to a gene. The CDR3 covers 15 residues.

In this sample, this clonotype turned up many times. The V and J genes are TRBV7-2 and TRBJ2-1; 12 bases agree with TRBD2. Per the germline V gene, CDR1 is SGHTA and CDR2 is FQGNSA. V lost 1 base, J lost 8 bases, and 3 bases stayed unmatched. The length of the CDR3 is 15 residues. The CDR3 protein is CASSLGLAGDDEQFF. CDR3 bases: TGTGCCAGCAGCTTAGGACTAGCGGGAGATGATGAGCAGTTCTTC. Filled out from reference TRBV7-2 and TRBJ2-1, the complete variable domain reads GAGVSQSPSNKVTEKGKDVELRCDPISGHTALYWYRQSLGQGLEFLIYFQGNSAPDKSGLPSDRFSAERTGGSVSTLTIQRTQQEDSAVYLCASSLGLAGDDEQFFGPGTRLTVL.